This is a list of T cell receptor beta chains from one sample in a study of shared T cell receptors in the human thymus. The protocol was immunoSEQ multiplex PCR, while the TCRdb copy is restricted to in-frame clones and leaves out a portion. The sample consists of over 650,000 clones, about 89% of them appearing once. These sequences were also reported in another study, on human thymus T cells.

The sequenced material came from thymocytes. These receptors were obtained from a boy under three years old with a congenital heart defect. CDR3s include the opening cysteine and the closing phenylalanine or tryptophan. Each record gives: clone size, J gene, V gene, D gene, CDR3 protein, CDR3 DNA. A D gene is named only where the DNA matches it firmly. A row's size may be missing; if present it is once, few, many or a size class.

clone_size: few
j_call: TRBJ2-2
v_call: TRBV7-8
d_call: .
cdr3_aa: CASSLAGGGAETGELFF
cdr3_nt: TGTGCCAGCAGCTTAGCGGGTGGGGGGGCGGAAACCGGGGAGCTGTTTTTT

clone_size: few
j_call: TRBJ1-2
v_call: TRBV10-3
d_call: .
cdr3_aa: CAATGPNYGYTF
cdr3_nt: TGTGCCGCCACGGGTCCCAACTATGGCTACACCTTC

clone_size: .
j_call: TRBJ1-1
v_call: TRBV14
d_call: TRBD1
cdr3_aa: CASSQPCQGGDTEAFF
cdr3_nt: TGTGCCAGCAGCCAACCATGCCAGGGGGGTGACACTGAAGCTTTCTTT

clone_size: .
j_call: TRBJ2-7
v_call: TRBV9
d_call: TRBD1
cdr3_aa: CASSVDARGIYEQYF
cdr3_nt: TGTGCCAGCAGCGTAGATGCCAGGGGGATCTACGAGCAGTACTTC

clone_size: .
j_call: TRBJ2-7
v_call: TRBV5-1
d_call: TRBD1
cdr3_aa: CASSLGDRVSSYEQYF
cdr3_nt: TGCGCCAGCAGCTTGGGGGACAGGGTTAGCTCCTACGAGCAGTACTTC

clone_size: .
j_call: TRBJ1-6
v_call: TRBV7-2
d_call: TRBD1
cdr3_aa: CASSLGRDRGDSPLHF
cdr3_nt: TGTGCCAGCAGCTTAGGCCGGGACAGGGGAGACTCACCCCTCCACTTT

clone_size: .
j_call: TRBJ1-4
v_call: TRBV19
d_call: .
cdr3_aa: CASSKKGVGEKLFF
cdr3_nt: TGTGCCAGTAGTAAGAAGGGGGTGGGAGAAAAACTGTTTTTT

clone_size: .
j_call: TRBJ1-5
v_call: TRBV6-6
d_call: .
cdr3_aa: CASSYPATHFNQPQHF
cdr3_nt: TGTGCCAGCAGTTACCCGGCGACACACTTTAATCAGCCCCAGCATTTT

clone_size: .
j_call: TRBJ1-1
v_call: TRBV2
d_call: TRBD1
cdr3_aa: CARLALDREAFF
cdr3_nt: TGTGCCCGACTCGCTCTGGACAGGGAAGCTTTCTTT

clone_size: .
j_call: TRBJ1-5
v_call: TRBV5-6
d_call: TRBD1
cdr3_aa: CASSFTGTGDNQPQHF
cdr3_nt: TGTGCCAGCAGCTTCACCGGGACAGGGGACAATCAGCCCCAGCATTTT

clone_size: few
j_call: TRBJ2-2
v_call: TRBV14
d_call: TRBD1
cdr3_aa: CASSLDRDTGELFF
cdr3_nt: TGTGCCAGCAGCTTAGACAGGGACACCGGGGAGCTGTTTTTT

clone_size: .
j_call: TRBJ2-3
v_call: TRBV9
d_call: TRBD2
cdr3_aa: CASSASGNDGQYF
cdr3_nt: TGTGCCAGCAGTGCTAGCGGTAATGACGGGCAGTATTTT

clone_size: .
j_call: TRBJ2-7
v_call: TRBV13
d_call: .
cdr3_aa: CASSRGGGGSYEQYF
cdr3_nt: TGTGCCAGCAGCCGAGGAGGGGGGGGGAGCTACGAGCAGTACTTC

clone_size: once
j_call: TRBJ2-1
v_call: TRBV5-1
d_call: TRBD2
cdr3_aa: CASSLASGIPYNEQFF
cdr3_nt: TGCGCCAGCAGCTTGGCAAGCGGGATTCCCTACAATGAGCAGTTCTTC

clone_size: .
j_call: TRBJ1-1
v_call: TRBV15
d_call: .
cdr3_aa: CATSEGLIGHTEAFF
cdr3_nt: TGTGCCACCAGCGAGGGTTTAATAGGACACACTGAAGCTTTCTTT

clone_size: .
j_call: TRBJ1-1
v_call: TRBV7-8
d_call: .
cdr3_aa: CASSSSGENTEAFF
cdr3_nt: TGTGCCAGCAGCTCCTCAGGGGAGAACACTGAAGCTTTCTTT

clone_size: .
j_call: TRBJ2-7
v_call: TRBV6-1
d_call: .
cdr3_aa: CASSERETLAYEQYF
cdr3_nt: TGTGCCAGCAGTGAAAGGGAGACTCTAGCCTACGAGCAGTACTTC

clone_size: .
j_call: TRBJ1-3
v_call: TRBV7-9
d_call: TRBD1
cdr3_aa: CASSLQRGTGVVSGNTIYF
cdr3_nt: TGTGCCAGCAGCTTACAACGTGGGACAGGGGTCGTCTCTGGAAACACCATATATTTT

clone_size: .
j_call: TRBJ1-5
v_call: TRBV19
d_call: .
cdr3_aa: CASSIARTDSHHQPQHF
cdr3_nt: TGTGCCAGTAGTATAGCCCGGACAGACTCCCACCATCAGCCCCAGCATTTT

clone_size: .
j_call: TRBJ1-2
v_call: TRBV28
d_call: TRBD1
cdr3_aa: CASSLPGGQEYGYTF
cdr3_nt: TGTGCCAGCAGTTTACCCGGCGGACAGGAGTATGGCTACACCTTC

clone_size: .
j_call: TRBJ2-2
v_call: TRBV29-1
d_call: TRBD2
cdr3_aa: CSVRGLAGRNTGELFF
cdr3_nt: TGCAGCGTCAGGGGACTAGCGGGGCGAAACACCGGGGAGCTGTTTTTT

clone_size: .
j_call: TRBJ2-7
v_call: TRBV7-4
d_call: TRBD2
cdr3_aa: CASSLRFSRLAGEREQYF
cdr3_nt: TGTGCCAGCAGCTTACGGTTCTCAAGACTAGCGGGAGAACGCGAGCAGTACTTC

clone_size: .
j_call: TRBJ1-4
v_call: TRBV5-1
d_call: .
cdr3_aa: CASSVTDATNEKLFF
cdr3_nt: TGCGCCAGCAGCGTCACAGATGCAACTAATGAAAAACTGTTTTTT

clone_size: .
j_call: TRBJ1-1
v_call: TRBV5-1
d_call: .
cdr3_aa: CATRPGDANTEAFF
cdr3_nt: TGCGCCACCCGTCCGGGGGACGCGAACACTGAAGCTTTCTTT

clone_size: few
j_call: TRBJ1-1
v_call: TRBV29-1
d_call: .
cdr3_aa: CSVEEGNTEAFF
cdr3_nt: TGCAGCGTGGAGGAGGGGAACACTGAAGCTTTCTTT

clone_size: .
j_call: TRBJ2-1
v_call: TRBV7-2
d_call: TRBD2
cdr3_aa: CASSLAQTSEDNEQFF
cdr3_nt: TGTGCCAGCAGCTTAGCCCAGACTAGCGAAGACAATGAGCAGTTCTTC

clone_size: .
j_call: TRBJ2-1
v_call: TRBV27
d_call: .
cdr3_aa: CASRLDRDLQFF
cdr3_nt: TGTGCCAGCAGGCTGGACCGGGACTTGCAGTTCTTC

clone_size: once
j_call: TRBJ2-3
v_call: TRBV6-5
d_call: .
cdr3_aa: CASKGQGTDTQYF
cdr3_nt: TGTGCCAGCAAAGGCCAGGGCACAGATACGCAGTATTTT

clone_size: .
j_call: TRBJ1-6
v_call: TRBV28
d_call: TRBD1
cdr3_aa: CASFRQGAFSPLHF
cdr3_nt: TGTGCCAGCTTTCGACAGGGGGCGTTTTCACCCCTCCACTTT

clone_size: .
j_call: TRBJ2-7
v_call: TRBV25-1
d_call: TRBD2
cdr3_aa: CASTPAGAGFHEQYF
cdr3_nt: TGTGCCAGCACACCAGCGGGAGCCGGCTTCCACGAGCAGTACTTC

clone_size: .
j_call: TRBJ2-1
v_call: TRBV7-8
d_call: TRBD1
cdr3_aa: CASSADRGHGLSHNEQFF
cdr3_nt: TGTGCCAGCAGCGCCGACAGGGGGCATGGCTTATCCCACAATGAGCAGTTCTTC

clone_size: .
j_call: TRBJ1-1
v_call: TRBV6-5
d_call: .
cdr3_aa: CASSPGTAGHTEAFF
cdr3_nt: TGTGCCAGCAGTCCCGGCACGGCGGGACACACTGAAGCTTTCTTT